This TCR beta chain comes out of a study of cytomegalovirus exposure and HLA in healthy donors. Study details: Some 87 million unique TCRs from HLA-typed donors were held in an early release of data. The study, taken as a whole, reports: Later analysis identified about 15,000 TCR beta sequences associated with HLA alleles, using a false discovery rate threshold of 0.05. Near-uniform donor sequencing depth was presumed by presence/absence analyses. Most observed TCR sequences were rare, whereas some public TCRs were detected in many donors.

Use of 60 Vbeta and 13 Jbeta primers characterized the PCR. The data were produced by immunoSEQ multiplex PCR, yet TCRdb's version contains in-frame clones alone and is incomplete. The sample includes about 110,000 clones, around 78% seen only once; the top ten take under 1.5%. To note about this clone: The antigen is unknown.

V lost 3 bases and J 7 bases, leaving 19 bases between the germline ends. The CDR3 runs 16 residues. From germline, CDR1 is ENHRY and CDR2 SYGVKD. The V gene is TRBV10-3, the J gene TRBJ2-1, with D possibly TRBD1 on 5 matching bases. This receptor was identified in a woman aged 25 to 45 in good health and CMV-seronegative. Material for sequencing was PBMCs. The CDR3: CAISDGDSVLSNEQFF. The CDR3 coding sequence is TGTGCCATCAGTGATGGAGACAGTGTTCTTAGTAATGAGCAGTTCTTC.